This T cell receptor beta chain was profiled in a study of shared clonotypes between healthy human individuals. The study's findings and limits: In contrast to clonotypes shared by all four donors, non-shared clonotypes had lower generation probabilities.

The CDR3 spans 12 residues. Per the germline V gene, CDR1 is SGHRS and CDR2 is YFSETQ. V lost 2 bases and J lost 6; bases outside the gene matches: 2. As to this clone: Its antigen is as yet unknown. The sample has other DNA sequences that encode this CDR3 too.

Repertoires were generated with immunoSEQ multiplex PCR, while TCRdb's copy carries only in-frame clones and drops some. The data show around 2,000,000 clones, over 85% seen once. Selected positively for CCR7 and CD45RO-negative, naive CD8 cells excluded terminally differentiated effector memory CD45RA+ cells. All donors qualified as healthy HIV-negative adults and had experienced no recent acute infections or vaccinations. Among the donors, all were Caucasian adults who lived in Nashville, Tennessee. The rearrangement uses TRBV5-1 and TRBJ2-7; 7 nucleotides line up with TRBD1. The source is a man between 18 and 35 years old in good health. Material: naive CD8+ T cells sorted from blood. The CDR3 spells CASSFDRVEQYF. CDR3 nucleotide sequence: TGCGCCAGCAGCTTTGACAGGGTCGAGCAGTACTTC.